This T cell receptor beta chain is drawn from a study of blood T cells in healthy people across ages. Findings and limits, study-wide: Per million T cells, TCR beta diversity dropped about linearly as age rose. Shifts in expanded clonotypes may have been confounded by donor CMV status, which was unknown.

This CDR3 is 15 amino acids long. CDR1 and CDR2 from the germline V gene are SGDLS and YYNGEE. Then a second PCR, running about 7 to 11 cycles, was carried out with a sample-barcoded 5' primer and a J-beta primer mix. TCRdb redid the calling of the 5' RACE reads with MiXCR, one entry per CDR3 protein. In the table there are fewer than 900,000 distinct CDR3 sequences, 45% to 50% of which are singletons. Each of the donors had roughly 9.7 milliliters of peripheral blood drawn into EDTA-treated Vacutainer tubes. This clonotype was seen a handful of times. As yet, its antigen is unknown. The junction does not match germline at one end; this may be a read error.

The source of this sequence is a woman between 55 and 75 years old in good health. The sample taken for sequencing was blood. The V call is TRBV9, the J call TRBJ2-3; TRBD2 matches 11 bases. Here the CDR3 DNA reads TGTGCCAGCAGTGTAGCGGGAGGGAGCACAGATACGCAGTATTTT. Translation: CASSVAGGSTDTQYF.